This TCR beta chain was recorded in a study of cytomegalovirus exposure and HLA in healthy donors. As for this clone: Its specificity is unknown.

The CDR3 sequence is 16 residues long. Per germline, CDR1 SNHLY and CDR2 FYNNEI. Trimming shortened V by 0 bases and J by 0 bases, and 9 bases separated the two germline ends. Both 60 Vbeta primers and 13 Jbeta primers went into the PCR. Method: immunoSEQ multiplex PCR; TCRdb's copy keeps in-frame clones and lacks some. The table has around 170,000 clones, over 70% seen once. Study-level points and caveats: Previously analyzed data showed that most TCR beta V segments were productive at a frequency of about 87% or about 30%.

The sequenced sample was PBMCs. The chain recombines TRBV2 with TRBJ2-1; a possible D gene is TRBD1 (6 bases). The sequence was obtained from a middle-aged woman in good health and CMV-seropositive. CDR3 sequence: CASSEAFRGSYNEQFF. The DNA for the CDR3 is TGTGCCAGCAGTGAAGCGTTCAGGGGCTCCTACAATGAGCAGTTCTTC.